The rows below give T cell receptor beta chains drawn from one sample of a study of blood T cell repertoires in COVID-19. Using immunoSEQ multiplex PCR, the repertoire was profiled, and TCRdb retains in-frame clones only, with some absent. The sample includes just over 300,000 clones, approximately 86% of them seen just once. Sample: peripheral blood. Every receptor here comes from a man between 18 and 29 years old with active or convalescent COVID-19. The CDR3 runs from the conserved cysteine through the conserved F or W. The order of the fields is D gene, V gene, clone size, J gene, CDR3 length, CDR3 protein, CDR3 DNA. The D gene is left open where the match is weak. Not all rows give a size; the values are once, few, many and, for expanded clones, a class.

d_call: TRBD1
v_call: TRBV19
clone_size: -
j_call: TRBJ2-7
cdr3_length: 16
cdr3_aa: CASSPQGQGASYEQYF
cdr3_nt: TGTGCCAGTAGTCCCCAGGGACAGGGGGCGAGCTACGAGCAGTACTTC

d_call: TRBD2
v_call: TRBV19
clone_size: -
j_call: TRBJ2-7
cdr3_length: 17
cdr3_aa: CASSRLAGGPSSYEQYF
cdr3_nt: TGTGCCAGTAGCAGACTAGCGGGGGGACCGAGCTCCTACGAGCAGTACTTC

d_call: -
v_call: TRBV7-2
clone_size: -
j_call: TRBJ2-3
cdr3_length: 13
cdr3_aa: CASSLERSDTQYF
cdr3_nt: TGTGCCAGCAGCTTAGAGAGGTCGGATACGCAGTATTTT

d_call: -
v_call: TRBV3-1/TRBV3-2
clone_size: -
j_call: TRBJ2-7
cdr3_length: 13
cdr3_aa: CASSLWGDYEQYF
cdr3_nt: TGTGCCAGCAGCCTCTGGGGGGACTACGAGCAGTACTTC

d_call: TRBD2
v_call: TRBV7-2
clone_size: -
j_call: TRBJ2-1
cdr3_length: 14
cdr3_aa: CASSLALAGGEQFF
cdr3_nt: TGTGCCAGCAGCTTAGCGCTAGCGGGAGGTGAGCAGTTCTTC

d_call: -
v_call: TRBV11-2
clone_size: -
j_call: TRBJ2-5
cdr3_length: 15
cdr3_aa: CASSLGVAESETQYF
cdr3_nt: TGTGCCAGCAGCTTAGGAGTAGCTGAGTCAGAGACCCAGTACTTC

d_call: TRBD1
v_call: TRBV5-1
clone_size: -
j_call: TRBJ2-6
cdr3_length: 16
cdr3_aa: CASSPGQGYGANVLTF
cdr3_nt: TGCGCCAGCAGCCCTGGACAGGGTTATGGGGCCAACGTCCTGACTTTC

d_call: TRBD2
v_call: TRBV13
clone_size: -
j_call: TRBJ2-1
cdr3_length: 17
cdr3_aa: CASSNLAGGDHYNEQFF
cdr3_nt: TGTGCCAGCAGCAATCTAGCGGGGGGGGACCACTACAATGAGCAGTTCTTC

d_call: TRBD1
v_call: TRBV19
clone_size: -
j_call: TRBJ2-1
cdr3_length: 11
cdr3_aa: CASSQGAEQFF
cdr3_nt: TGTGCCAGTAGCCAGGGGGCTGAGCAGTTCTTC

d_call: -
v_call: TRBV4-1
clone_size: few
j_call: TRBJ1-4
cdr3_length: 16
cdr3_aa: CASSHPGREINEKLFF
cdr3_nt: TGCGCCAGCAGCCACCCCGGGCGGGAGATTAATGAAAAACTGTTTTTT

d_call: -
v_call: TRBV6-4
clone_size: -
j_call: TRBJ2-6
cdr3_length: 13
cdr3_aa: CASRASGANVLTF
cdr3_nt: TGTGCCAGCAGGGCCTCTGGGGCCAACGTCCTGACTTTC

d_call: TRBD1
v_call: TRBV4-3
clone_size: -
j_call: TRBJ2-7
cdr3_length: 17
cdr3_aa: CASSQEQGASDYYEQYF
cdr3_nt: TGCGCCAGCAGCCAAGAACAGGGGGCGTCGGACTACTACGAGCAGTACTTC

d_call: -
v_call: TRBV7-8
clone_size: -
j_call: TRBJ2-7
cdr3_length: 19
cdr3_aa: CASSYPGQGWSGGRDEQYF
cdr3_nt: TGTGCCAGCAGCTACCCGGGACAGGGGTGGTCCGGCGGGAGGGACGAGCAGTACTTC

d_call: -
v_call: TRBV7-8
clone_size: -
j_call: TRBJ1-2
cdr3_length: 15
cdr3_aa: CASSLGLQGRYGYTF
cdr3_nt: TGTGCCAGCAGCTTAGGGTTGCAGGGTCGGTATGGCTACACCTTC

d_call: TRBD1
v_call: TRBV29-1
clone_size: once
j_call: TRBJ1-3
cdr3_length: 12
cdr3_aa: CSATGSGNTIYF
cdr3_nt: TGCAGCGCGACAGGGTCTGGAAACACCATATATTTT

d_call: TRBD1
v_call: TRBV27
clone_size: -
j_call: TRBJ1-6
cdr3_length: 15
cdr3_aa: CASSLRTGTHSPLHF
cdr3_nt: TGTGCCAGCAGTCTACGGACAGGGACTCATTCACCCCTCCACTTT

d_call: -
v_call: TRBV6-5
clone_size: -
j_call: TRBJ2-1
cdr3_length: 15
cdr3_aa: CATKIRDSGYNEQFF
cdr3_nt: TGTGCCACCAAGATACGGGACTCGGGTTACAATGAGCAGTTCTTC

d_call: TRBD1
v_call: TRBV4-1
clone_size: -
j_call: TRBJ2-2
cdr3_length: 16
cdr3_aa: CASSFFGTGGTGELFF
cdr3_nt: TGCGCCAGCAGTTTCTTCGGGACAGGGGGCACCGGGGAGCTGTTTTTT

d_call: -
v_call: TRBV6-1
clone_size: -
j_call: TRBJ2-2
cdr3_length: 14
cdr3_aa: CASSEDFNTGELFF
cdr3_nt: TGTGCCAGCAGTGAAGACTTTAACACCGGGGAGCTGTTTTTT

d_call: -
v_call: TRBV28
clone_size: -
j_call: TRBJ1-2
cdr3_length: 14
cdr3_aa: CASHANPLQRGYTF
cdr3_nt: TGTGCCAGCCACGCGAACCCTCTCCAGAGGGGCTACACCTTC